These T cell receptor beta chains were read from a single sample in a study of cytomegalovirus exposure and HLA in healthy donors. Profiled with immunoSEQ multiplex PCR; TCRdb holds only in-frame clones, not every one. This table has around 130,000 clones, about 9.4% appearing once. Sequencing was performed on PBMCs. The receptor source for this set is a woman between 40 and 50 years old in good health and CMV-seropositive. Each CDR3 is given with its conserved first and last residue. Fields, in order: clone size, J gene, V gene, D gene, CDR3 DNA, CDR3 protein. D genes are given only for firm matches. The size entry is marked missing in some rows and otherwise reads once, few, many or a size class.

abundance: few; j_gene: TRBJ2-7; v_gene: TRBV7-2; d_gene: -; CDR3nt: TGTGCCAGCAGTCCTTCAACAGGGAGCGGCTACGAGCAGTACTTC; CDR3aa: CASSPSTGSGYEQYF
abundance: -; j_gene: TRBJ1-6; v_gene: TRBV15; d_gene: TRBD1; CDR3nt: TGTGCCACCAGGTTGCGACAGGGATCCTCCGGGGGTTCACCCCTCCACTTT; CDR3aa: CATRLRQGSSGGSPLHF
abundance: few; j_gene: TRBJ1-1; v_gene: TRBV5-1; d_gene: TRBD1; CDR3nt: TGCGCCAGCAGTCCCCGTACAGGGGGCTCAGGCACTGAAGCTTTCTTT; CDR3aa: CASSPRTGGSGTEAFF
abundance: -; j_gene: TRBJ1-1; v_gene: TRBV5-1; d_gene: -; CDR3nt: TGCGCCAGCAGCTTTGGGGCAGGTCGGCGCACTGAAGCTTTCTTT; CDR3aa: CASSFGAGRRTEAFF
abundance: few; j_gene: TRBJ2-3; v_gene: TRBV19; d_gene: -; CDR3nt: TGTGCCAGCAACGAGGACATCTTCACAGATACGCAGTATTTT; CDR3aa: CASNEDIFTDTQYF
abundance: -; j_gene: TRBJ2-3; v_gene: TRBV19; d_gene: -; CDR3nt: TGTGCCAGTAGTGACACAGGGCCAGATACGCAGTATTTT; CDR3aa: CASSDTGPDTQYF
abundance: -; j_gene: TRBJ1-6; v_gene: TRBV5-3; d_gene: TRBD1; CDR3nt: TGTGCCAGACTCCCCGGGACAGGGGGCCCAAAGCCTAATTCACCCCTCCACTTT; CDR3aa: CARLPGTGGPKPNSPLHF
abundance: -; j_gene: TRBJ1-2; v_gene: TRBV7-9; d_gene: TRBD1; CDR3nt: TGTGCCAGCAGGGTTGGACAGGGCTATGGCTACACCTTC; CDR3aa: CASRVGQGYGYTF
abundance: few; j_gene: TRBJ1-5; v_gene: TRBV19; d_gene: -; CDR3nt: TGTGCCAGTAGTATCCTGGGCGGGGGTGTCAATCAGCCCCAGCATTTT; CDR3aa: CASSILGGGVNQPQHF
abundance: few; j_gene: TRBJ1-2; v_gene: TRBV27; d_gene: -; CDR3nt: TGTGCCAGCAGTTTATCTTTGGCCGGGACTGTATATGGCTACACCTTC; CDR3aa: CASSLSLAGTVYGYTF
abundance: -; j_gene: TRBJ2-5; v_gene: TRBV10-3; d_gene: -; CDR3nt: TGTGCCATCAGTGATGGCGGTCAAGAGACCCAGTACTTC; CDR3aa: CAISDGGQETQYF
abundance: -; j_gene: TRBJ2-5; v_gene: TRBV5-1; d_gene: TRBD2; CDR3nt: TGCGCCAGCAGCTTGCCGCAGACTAGCGGGGGGGCAGAGACCCAGTACTTC; CDR3aa: CASSLPQTSGGAETQYF
abundance: -; j_gene: TRBJ1-1; v_gene: TRBV6-6; d_gene: -; CDR3nt: TGTGCCAGCAGTTACTCGCGGGGGGACACTGAAGCTTTCTTT; CDR3aa: CASSYSRGDTEAFF
abundance: -; j_gene: TRBJ2-7; v_gene: TRBV5-1; d_gene: TRBD1; CDR3nt: TGCGCCAGCGCTGGGGCAGGGGGCTACGAGCAGTACTTC; CDR3aa: CASAGAGGYEQYF
abundance: -; j_gene: TRBJ1-2; v_gene: TRBV29-1; d_gene: TRBD1; CDR3nt: TGCAGCGTTGAAACCTCAGGGGGTCGGGGCTACACCTTC; CDR3aa: CSVETSGGRGYTF
abundance: few; j_gene: TRBJ2-7; v_gene: TRBV30; d_gene: -; CDR3nt: TGTGCCTGGACCCTATCGGGAGCTGGGAACGAGCAGTACTTC; CDR3aa: CAWTLSGAGNEQYF
abundance: -; j_gene: TRBJ2-1; v_gene: TRBV9; d_gene: -; CDR3nt: TGTGCCAGCAGCGTATCGGGGGGCAGGGGTCTCAACAATGAGCAGTTCTTC; CDR3aa: CASSVSGGRGLNNEQFF